This T cell receptor beta chain appears in the sequencing data of a study of cytotoxic CD8 clonotypes in ibrutinib-treated CLL (dated by TCRdb to about 2021). About the full investigation: The cohort included roughly 15 treatment-naive and eleven to twelve relapsed/refractory patients; 17 to 18 were IGHV unmutated. Responses were partial in some 24 patients and complete in 2; after median approximately 67 months follow-up, around 15 stayed in remission and approximately twelve progressed. The response samples were drawn at a median of roughly twelve months into treatment, with a range of roughly 6 to 36 months. On average, each sample yielded 255,043 productive templates and 85,000 to 95,000 productive rearrangements. Longitudinal samples were available for about 30% of the 86 trial participants. Cryopreserved peripheral blood mononuclear cells were obtained prior to treatment, at the time of response, and at either disease progression or sustained remission. Patients were still on ibrutinib when every remission and progressive disease sample was collected.

Summary of the overall study and its limitations: At baseline, clonality was higher than in age-matched healthy donors and showed a strong correlation with circulating CD8+ T-cell counts. An increase in clonality was observed at ibrutinib response, with clonality remaining stable during sustained remission and falling back toward baseline at progression. Public clonotypes were rare and either shrank or stayed stable during treatment, and the rise in clonality at ibrutinib response reflected expansion of private clonotypes. Sampling times were not matched between patients in sustained remission and patients whose disease was progressing, and lymph node repertoires were not examined.

The time point label for this specimen denotes: about twelve months on ibrutinib. Roughly 1.9 micrograms of genomic DNA were extracted from cryopreserved PBMCs for TCR beta library preparation. Longitudinal blood samples from CLL patients on ibrutinib monotherapy were analyzed using high-throughput TCR beta sequencing. The patients took part in an open-label, single-center phase 2 trial of ibrutinib monotherapy. On a MiSeq, deep resolution sequencing aimed for a depth between 1 in 1 million and 1 in 200,000 T cells, with each clonotype covered 10x on average. TCR beta libraries were generated with the immunoSEQ hsTCRB Kit. The paper's processing steps were these. ImmunoSEQ Data Assistant and ImmunoSEQ Analyzer were used for data analysis, and V, D and J genes were assigned according to IMGT definitions. Clonality, which ranges from 0 to 1, was calculated by subtracting the normalized Shannon entropy of productive rearrangement frequencies from one. Only overrepresented clonotypes making up at least 0.05% of each patient's repertoire were included in the public clonotype analysis. Some 14 age-matched healthy donor repertoires from immuneACCESS served as clonality controls. The table comes from immuneACCESS by way of TCRdb, which keeps in-frame sequences with V and J called. Part of the clones is missing from these tables; in studies checked, under half for an unresolved V gene and the rest for unknown reasons. V and J calls and clone size follow that table, whereas D and trimming were derived from the DNA. For this sample there are some 140,000 clones; under 95% appear just once. The ten biggest clones cover approximately 10% of the sample.

Taken from the germline V gene, the CDR1 and CDR2 loops are SGHTA and FQGTGA. The CDR3 has 16 amino acids, counting the end cysteine and phenylalanine. Only CDR3 DNA remains: 48 bases, in frame from the first base. Germline trimming amounts to 5 bases on V and 9 bases on J, with 16 as the count of junction bases outside the gene matches. A note on this clone: Its target antigen remains unknown. Base qualities are not at hand, and no much larger clone is one base apart.

The source is a human donor with chronic lymphocytic leukemia. The chain employs TRBV7-3 and TRBJ2-1; 7 nucleotides in the junction match TRBD2. The sequenced sample was PBMCs, obtained after 12 months of ibrutinib treatment. The DNA sequence is as follows: TGTGCCAGCAGCCCGCTGTCCAGCGGGGATACCGGTGAGCAGTTCTTC. Its translation is CASSPLSSGDTGEQFF.